These 10 T cell receptor beta chains share one sample of origin, sequenced in a study of control samples from healthy donors and cancer patients. TCRdb keeps only in-frame clones here, not all; method: immunoSEQ multiplex PCR. Of about 140,000 clones in the sample, 80% to 90% were seen once. The sequencing sample was made of blood. Receptors were obtained from a woman under 40 in good health.

This clone was recorded once. The V and J genes are TRBV7-9 and TRBJ2-7; a weak D match, TRBD1 (6 bases). V shed 2 bases and J shed 6 bases, with 17 bases lying between them. CDR3 length equals 15 residues. Germline-derived CDR1 and CDR2 are SEHNR and FQNEAQ (reference sequence). The CDR3 is CASSLFSAAQGEQYF. CDR3 nucleotide sequence: TGTGCCAGCAGCTTATTTTCCGCCGCACAGGGCGAGCAGTACTTC.

The chain links TRBV19 to TRBJ1-6; TRBD1 matches at 7 bases. The CDR3 loop spans 15 amino acids. Germline CDR1 LNHDA, CDR2 SQIVND (reference sequence). V lost 4 bases, J lost 3 bases, and 3 bases stayed unmatched. The CDR3 here is CASSSRDSYNSPLHF. In DNA form, the CDR3 reads TGTGCCAGTAGTAGCCGGGACAGCTATAATTCACCCCTCCACTTT.

The V call is TRBV10-2, the J call TRBJ1-2; 8 bases line up with TRBD1. Germline lookup yields CDR1 WSHSY and CDR2 SAAADI. The CDR3 covers 18 residues. J lost 3 bases, V lost 8 bases, and 20 bases had no gene match. Written as DNA, the CDR3 is TGCGCCAGCTTTGGGGTGGGGACAGGCGTCCCCGGGGACTATGGCTACACCTTC. It codes for CASFGVGTGVPGDYGYTF.

The rearrangement uses TRBV3-1 (or the pseudogene TRBV3-2) and TRBJ1-1; no definite D call. This CDR3 contains 14 residues. The V end lost 0 bases, the J end lost 11 bases, and 16 bases lay between the germline ends. Germline values: CDR1 LGHDT, CDR2 YNNKEL (reference sequence). CDR3 DNA: TGTGCCAGCAGCCAAGATCCCGGCAGAGCGATGGCTTTCTTT. This translates into CASSQDPGRAMAFF.

This clone was picked up one time. The CDR3 nucleotides read TGTGCCAGTACCCCCGTCGGGCGCGGCAATCAGCCCCAGCATTTT. Translated, it gives CASTPVGRGNQPQHF. The J gene is TRBJ1-5, the V gene TRBV19; D is undetermined. The CDR3 contains 15 residues. The V end was cut by 7 bases, the J end by 2 bases, with 15 bases between. Germline-derived CDR1 and CDR2 are LNHDA and SQIVND (reference sequence).

V is TRBV7-2 and J is TRBJ2-5, with 8 positions matching TRBD1. V was pared by 5 bases and J by 5 bases, with 7 bases of the junction left unmatched. The CDR3 extends over 14 amino acids. Looked up from germline, CDR1 is SGHTA and CDR2 is FQGNSA. CDR3 in amino acids: CASSTDRGRETQYF. In DNA, the CDR3 is TGTGCCAGCAGCACAGACAGGGGAAGGGAGACCCAGTACTTC.

This clone was detected once. The chain couples TRBV19 to TRBJ2-1; D could derive from TRBD1 or TRBD2 (5 bases each). Trimming took 3 bases from V and 2 from J, leaving 17 bases between them. The CDR3 sequence is 17 residues long. Germline V gene sequence: CDR1 LNHDA, CDR2 SQIVND (reference sequence). CDR3 in amino acids: CASSMSHRDVTYNEQFF. DNA for the CDR3: TGTGCCAGTAGTATGTCCCATCGGGACGTTACCTACAATGAGCAGTTCTTC. Together with reference TRBV19 and TRBJ2-1, the CDR3 gives the full variable domain: DGGITQSPKYLFRKEGQNVTLSCEQNLNHDAMYWYRQDPGQGLRLIYYSQIVNDFQKGDIAEGYSVSREKKESFPLTVTSAQKNPTAFYLCASSMSHRDVTYNEQFFGPGTRLTVL.

This sequence joins TRBV5-1 and TRBJ2-1, with TRBD2 matching 10 bases. The CDR3 contains 16 residues. In germline, CDR1 is SGHRS, CDR2 YFSETQ. With V trimmed by 1 base and J by 7 bases, 8 bases remained unmatched. CDR3 bases: TGCGCCAGCAGCTTGCTTGAGCGGGAGGGCATGAATGAGCAGTTCTTC. This encodes CASSLLEREGMNEQFF.

V usage is TRBV7-2 and J usage is TRBJ2-3; TRBD1 or TRBD2 may be the D gene (6 bases each). This CDR3 has 15 amino acids. V dropped 1 base and J dropped 0 bases, with 8 bases sitting between them. Germline loops: CDR1 SGHTA, CDR2 FQGNSA. CDR3 in DNA: TGTGCCAGCAGCTTAGTCGGGGGCAGCACAGATACGCAGTATTTT. Its protein is CASSLVGGSTDTQYF.

This clone was seen once. The CDR3 DNA sequence: TGTGCCAGCAGTTACTCGAACACAGGGCCCACCAAAAACATTCAGTACTTC. Translation gives CASSYSNTGPTKNIQYF. This rearrangement joins TRBV6-2 or TRBV6-3 to TRBJ2-4, with D maybe TRBD1 (6 bases). CDR1 and CDR2 (germline): MNHEY, SVGEGT. V lost 0 bases and J 2 bases, leaving 14 bases between the germline ends. CDR3 length equals 17 residues.